This T cell receptor (beta chain) came from a study of blood T cell repertoires in COVID-19. Study-level background: There were acute and convalescent COVID-19 samples, and they came from the United States, Italy and Spain. Nucleic acid was either cDNA or gDNA, and it came from T cells, B-cell-depleted T cells, or PBMCs.

The V segment lost 4 bases and the J segment 14 bases; nucleotides outside the gene matches: 15. This CDR3 has 16 amino acids. Germline V gives CDR1 SGHRS, CDR2 YFSETQ. In the original processing: Counts of nucleated cells, estimated from reference gene primer amplification, were obtained. Sequencing used immunoSEQ multiplex PCR; TCRdb keeps in-frame clones, though not all of them. V and J calls and clone size follow that table, whereas D and trimming were derived from the DNA. The sample includes about 130,000 clones, 80% to 85% of them seen just once. The chain uses TRBV5-1 and TRBJ1-6; 10 bases align to TRBD1. Sequenced sample: peripheral blood. This clonotype originated in a woman aged 45 to 65 with acute or convalescent COVID-19. The CDR3 protein is CASSRTPGQGPPSLHF. In nucleotides, the CDR3 is TGCGCCAGCAGCCGAACCCCGGGACAGGGGCCTCCATCCCTCCACTTT.